This TCR beta chain was identified in a study of blood T cell repertoires in COVID-19. This CDR3 spans 15 amino acids. Trimming stripped 2 bases from V and 3 bases from J, with 13 bases between. Per the germline V gene, CDR1 is KGHSH and CDR2 is LQKENI. This clone was found a few times. Profiling relied on immunoSEQ multiplex PCR, and the TCRdb table lists in-frame clones only, not all of them. The data contain roughly 58,000 clones, about three quarters of them singletons. The receptor's source is a man in his fifties with active or convalescent COVID-19. The chain combines TRBV18 with TRBJ1-2, with TRBD1 as a possible D gene (6 bases). The sample was peripheral blood. CDR3 residues: CASSPVSGDDYGYTF. The CDR3 coding sequence is TGTGCCAGCTCACCAGTGTCAGGGGACGACTATGGCTACACCTTC.